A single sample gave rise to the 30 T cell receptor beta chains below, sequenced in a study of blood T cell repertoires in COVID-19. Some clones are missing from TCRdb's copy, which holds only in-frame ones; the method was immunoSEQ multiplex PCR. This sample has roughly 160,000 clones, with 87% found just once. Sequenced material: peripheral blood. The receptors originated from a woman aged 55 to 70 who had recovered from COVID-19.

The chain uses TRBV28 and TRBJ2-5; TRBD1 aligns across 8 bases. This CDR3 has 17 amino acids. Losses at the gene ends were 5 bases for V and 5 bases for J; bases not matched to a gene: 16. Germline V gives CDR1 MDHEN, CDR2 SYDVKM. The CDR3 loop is CASSPSRGLGSWETQYF. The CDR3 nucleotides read TGTGCCAGCAGTCCGTCCAGGGGGCTCGGAAGTTGGGAGACCCAGTACTTC. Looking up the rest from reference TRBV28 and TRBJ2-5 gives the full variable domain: DVKVTQSSRYLVKRTGEKVFLECVQDMDHENMFWYRQDPGLGLRLIYFSYDVKMKEKGDIPEGYSVSREKKERFSLILESASTNQTSMYLCASSPSRGLGSWETQYFGPGTRLLVL.

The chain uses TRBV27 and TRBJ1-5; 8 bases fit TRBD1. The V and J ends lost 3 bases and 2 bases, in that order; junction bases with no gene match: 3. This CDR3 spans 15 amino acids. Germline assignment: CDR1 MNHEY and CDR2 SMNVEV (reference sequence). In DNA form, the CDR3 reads TGTGCCAGCAGTTTCGGACAGGGAGGCAATCAGCCCCAGCATTTT. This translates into CASSFGQGGNQPQHF.

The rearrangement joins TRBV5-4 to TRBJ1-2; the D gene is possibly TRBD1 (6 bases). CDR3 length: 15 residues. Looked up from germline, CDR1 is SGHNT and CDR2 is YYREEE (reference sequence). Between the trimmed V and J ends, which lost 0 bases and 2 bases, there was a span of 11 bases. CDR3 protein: CASSLVGTPNYGYTF. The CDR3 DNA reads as TGTGCCAGCAGCTTGGTGGGGACACCAAACTATGGCTACACCTTC.

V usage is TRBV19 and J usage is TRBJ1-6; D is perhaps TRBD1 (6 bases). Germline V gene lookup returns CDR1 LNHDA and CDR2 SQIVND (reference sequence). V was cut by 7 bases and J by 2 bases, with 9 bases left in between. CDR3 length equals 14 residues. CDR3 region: CASNGQPYNSPLHF. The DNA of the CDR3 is TGTGCCAGTAACGGACAGCCCTATAATTCACCCCTCCACTTT.

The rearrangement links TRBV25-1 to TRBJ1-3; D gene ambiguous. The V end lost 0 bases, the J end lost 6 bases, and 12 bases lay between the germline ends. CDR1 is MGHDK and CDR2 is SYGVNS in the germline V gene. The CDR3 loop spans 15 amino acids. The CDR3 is CASSEYNSEENTIYF. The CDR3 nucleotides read TGTGCCAGCAGTGAATATAATAGTGAGGAAAACACCATATATTTT.

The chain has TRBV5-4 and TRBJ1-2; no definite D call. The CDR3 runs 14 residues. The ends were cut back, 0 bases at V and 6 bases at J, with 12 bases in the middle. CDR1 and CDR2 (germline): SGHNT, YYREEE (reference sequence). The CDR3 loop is CASSLDLGADGYTF. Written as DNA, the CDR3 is TGTGCCAGCAGCTTGGACCTGGGAGCGGATGGCTACACCTTC.

The CDR3 sequence is CASSMVGSGSGNTIYF. DNA for the CDR3: TGTGCCAGTAGTATGGTGGGCAGCGGCTCTGGAAACACCATATATTTT. The chain joins TRBV19 to TRBJ1-3; D is ambiguous. Germline V lookup: CDR1 LNHDA, CDR2 SQIVND (reference sequence). With 3 bases removed from V and 0 bases from J, the gap between germline ends came to 12 bases. The CDR3 has 16 residues.

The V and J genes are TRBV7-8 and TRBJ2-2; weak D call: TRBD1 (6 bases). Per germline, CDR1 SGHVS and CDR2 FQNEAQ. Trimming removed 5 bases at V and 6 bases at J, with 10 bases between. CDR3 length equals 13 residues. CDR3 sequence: CASSGRTAGELFF. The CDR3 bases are TGTGCCAGCAGCGGTCGGACAGCCGGGGAGCTGTTTTTT.

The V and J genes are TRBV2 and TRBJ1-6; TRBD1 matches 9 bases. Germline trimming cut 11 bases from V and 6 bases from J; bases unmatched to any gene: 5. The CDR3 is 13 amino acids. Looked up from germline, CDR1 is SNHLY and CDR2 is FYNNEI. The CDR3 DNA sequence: TGTGCCGGTGCGGACAGGGGTAATTCACCCCTCCACTTT. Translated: CAGADRGNSPLHF.

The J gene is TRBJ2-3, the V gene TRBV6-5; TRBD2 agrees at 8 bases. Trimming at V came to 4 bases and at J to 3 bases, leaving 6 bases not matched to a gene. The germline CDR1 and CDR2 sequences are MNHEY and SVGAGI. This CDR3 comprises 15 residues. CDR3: CASSSLGGATDTQYF. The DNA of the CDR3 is TGTGCCAGCAGTTCCCTCGGGGGGGCGACAGATACGCAGTATTTT.

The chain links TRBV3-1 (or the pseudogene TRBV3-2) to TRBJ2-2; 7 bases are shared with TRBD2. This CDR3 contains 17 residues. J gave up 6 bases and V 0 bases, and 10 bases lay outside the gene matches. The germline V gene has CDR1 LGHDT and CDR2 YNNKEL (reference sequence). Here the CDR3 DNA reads TGTGCCAGCAGCCAAGATCTCAGCGGGGACCTCGCCGGGGAGCTGTTTTTT. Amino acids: CASSQDLSGDLAGELFF.

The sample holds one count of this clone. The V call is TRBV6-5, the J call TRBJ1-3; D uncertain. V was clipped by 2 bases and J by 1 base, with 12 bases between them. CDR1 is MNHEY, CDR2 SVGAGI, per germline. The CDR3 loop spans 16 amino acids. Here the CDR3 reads CASSYAGVTSGNTIYF. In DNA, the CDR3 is TGTGCCAGCAGTTACGCGGGAGTTACTTCTGGAAACACCATATATTTT.

CDR3 loop: CASTRQGSDNEQFF. CDR3 sequence (DNA): TGTGCCAGTACCAGACAGGGATCAGACAATGAGCAGTTCTTC. The V and J genes are TRBV19 and TRBJ2-1; 7 bases map to TRBD1. Germline values: CDR1 LNHDA, CDR2 SQIVND (reference sequence). This CDR3 contains 14 residues. J lost 5 bases, V lost 7 bases, and 8 bases had no gene match.

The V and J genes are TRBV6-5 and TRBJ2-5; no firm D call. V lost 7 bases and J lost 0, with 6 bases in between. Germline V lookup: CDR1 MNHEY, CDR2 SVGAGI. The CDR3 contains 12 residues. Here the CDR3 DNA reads TGTGCCAGCAATGGCAACCAAGAGACCCAGTACTTC. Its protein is CASNGNQETQYF.

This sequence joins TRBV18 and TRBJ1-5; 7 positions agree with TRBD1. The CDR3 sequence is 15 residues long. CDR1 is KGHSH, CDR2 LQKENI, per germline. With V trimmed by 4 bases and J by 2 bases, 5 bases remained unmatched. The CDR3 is CASSLTGTGNQPQHF. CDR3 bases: TGTGCCAGCTCACTGACCGGGACAGGCAATCAGCCCCAGCATTTT.

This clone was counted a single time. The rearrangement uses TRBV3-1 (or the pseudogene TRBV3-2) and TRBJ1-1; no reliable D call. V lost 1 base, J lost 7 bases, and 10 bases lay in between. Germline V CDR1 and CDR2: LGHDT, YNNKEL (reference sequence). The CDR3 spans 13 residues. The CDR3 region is CASSQGGASEAFF. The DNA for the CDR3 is TGTGCCAGCAGCCAAGGGGGAGCTAGTGAAGCTTTCTTT.

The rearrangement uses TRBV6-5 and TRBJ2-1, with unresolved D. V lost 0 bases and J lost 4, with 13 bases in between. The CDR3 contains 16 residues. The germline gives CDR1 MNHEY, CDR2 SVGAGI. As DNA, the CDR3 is TGTGCCAGCAGTTACTCGAGTTTAGCAATTTACAATGAGCAGTTCTTC. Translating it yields CASSYSSLAIYNEQFF.

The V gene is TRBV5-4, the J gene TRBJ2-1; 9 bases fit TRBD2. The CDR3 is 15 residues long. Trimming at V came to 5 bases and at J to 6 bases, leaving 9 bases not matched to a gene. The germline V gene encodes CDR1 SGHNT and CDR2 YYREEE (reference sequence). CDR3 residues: CASSSGTSMINEQFF. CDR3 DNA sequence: TGTGCCAGCAGTTCCGGGACTAGCATGATCAATGAGCAGTTCTTC.

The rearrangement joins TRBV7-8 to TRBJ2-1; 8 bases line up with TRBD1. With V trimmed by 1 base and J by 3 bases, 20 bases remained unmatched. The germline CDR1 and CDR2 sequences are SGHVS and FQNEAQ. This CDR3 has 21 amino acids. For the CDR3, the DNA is TGTGCCAGCAGCTTAGTGACATTCACTAGTGGGACAGGTGCTCGCTACAATGAGCAGTTCTTC. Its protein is CASSLVTFTSGTGARYNEQFF.

CDR3 DNA: TGTGCCAGCAGCCCCGACAGGTGGTTGGAGACCCAGTACTTC. This sequence encodes CASSPDRWLETQYF. V and J are TRBV11-2 and TRBJ2-5, with D perhaps matching TRBD1 (6 bases). The CDR3 spans 14 residues. The germline gives CDR1 SGHAT, CDR2 FQNNGV. The germline V and J ends were trimmed by 5 bases and 5 bases, with 15 bases remaining between them.

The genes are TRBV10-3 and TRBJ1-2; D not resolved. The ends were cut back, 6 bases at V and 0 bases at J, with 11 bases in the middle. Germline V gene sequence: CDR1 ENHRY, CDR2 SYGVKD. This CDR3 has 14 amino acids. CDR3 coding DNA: TGTGCCATCAGCGGTCCCCACCCTAACTATGGCTACACCTTC. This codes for CAISGPHPNYGYTF.

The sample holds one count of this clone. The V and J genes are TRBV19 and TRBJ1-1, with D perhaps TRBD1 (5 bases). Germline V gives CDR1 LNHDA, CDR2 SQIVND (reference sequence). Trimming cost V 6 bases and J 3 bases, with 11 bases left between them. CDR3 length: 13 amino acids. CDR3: CASRQGFYTEAFF. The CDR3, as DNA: TGTGCCAGTAGGCAGGGATTTTACACTGAAGCTTTCTTT.

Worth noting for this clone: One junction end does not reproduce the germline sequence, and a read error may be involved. DNA of the CDR3: TGTGCCAGCAGTGAGGGGTCCGGGACACCCCGATTC. This codes for CASSEGSGTPRF. The genes are TRBV6-1 and TRBJ2-7; maybe TRBD1 (6 bases). This CDR3 comprises 12 residues. The germline CDR1 and CDR2 sequences are MNHNS and SASEGT.

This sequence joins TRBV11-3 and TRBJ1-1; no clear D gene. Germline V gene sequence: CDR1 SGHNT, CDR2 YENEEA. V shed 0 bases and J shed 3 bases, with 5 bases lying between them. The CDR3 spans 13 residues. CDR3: CASSLEIDTEAFF. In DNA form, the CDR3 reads TGTGCCAGCAGCTTAGAAATAGACACTGAAGCTTTCTTT.

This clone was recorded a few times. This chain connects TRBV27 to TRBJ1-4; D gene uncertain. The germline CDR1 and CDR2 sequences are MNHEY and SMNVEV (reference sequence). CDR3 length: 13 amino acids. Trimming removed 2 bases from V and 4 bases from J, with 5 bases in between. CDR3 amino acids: CASSLIYNEKLFF. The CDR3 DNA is TGTGCCAGCAGTTTAATCTATAATGAAAAACTGTTTTTT.

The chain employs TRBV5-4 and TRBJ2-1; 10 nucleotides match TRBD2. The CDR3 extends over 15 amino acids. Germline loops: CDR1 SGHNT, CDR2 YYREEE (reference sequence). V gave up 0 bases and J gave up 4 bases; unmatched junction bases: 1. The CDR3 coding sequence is TGTGCCAGCAGCTTGGGTAGCGGGGGGTACAATGAGCAGTTCTTC. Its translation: CASSLGSGGYNEQFF.

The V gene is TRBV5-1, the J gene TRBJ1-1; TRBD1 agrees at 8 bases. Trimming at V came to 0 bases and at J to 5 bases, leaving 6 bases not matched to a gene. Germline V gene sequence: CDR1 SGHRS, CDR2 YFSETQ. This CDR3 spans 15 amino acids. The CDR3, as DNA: TGCGCCAGCAGCTTGGGACAGGGGTACGGGACTGAAGCTTTCTTT. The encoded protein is CASSLGQGYGTEAFF.

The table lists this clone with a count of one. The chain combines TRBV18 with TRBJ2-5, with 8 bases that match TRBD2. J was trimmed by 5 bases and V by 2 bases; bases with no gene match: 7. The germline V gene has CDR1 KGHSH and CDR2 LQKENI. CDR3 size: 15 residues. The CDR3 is CASSPNPGGTETQYF. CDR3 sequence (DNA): TGTGCCAGCTCACCAAATCCGGGGGGGACCGAGACCCAGTACTTC.

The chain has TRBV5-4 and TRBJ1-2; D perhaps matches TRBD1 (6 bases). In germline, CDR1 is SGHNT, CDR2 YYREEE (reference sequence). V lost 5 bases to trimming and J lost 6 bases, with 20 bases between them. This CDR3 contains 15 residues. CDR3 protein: CASRLGGAGFDGYTF. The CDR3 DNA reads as TGTGCCAGCAGACTCGGGGGGGCGGGTTTTGATGGCTACACCTTC.

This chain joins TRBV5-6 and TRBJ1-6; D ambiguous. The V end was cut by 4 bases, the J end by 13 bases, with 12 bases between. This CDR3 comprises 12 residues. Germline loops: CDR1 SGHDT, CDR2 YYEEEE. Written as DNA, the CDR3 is TGTGCCAGCAGCCTGGTGAACAATCCCCTCCACTTT. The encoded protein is CASSLVNNPLHF.